Each of the 14 T cell receptor beta chains below was sequenced from the same sample in a study of blood T cell repertoires in COVID-19. Using immunoSEQ multiplex PCR, the repertoire was profiled, and TCRdb retains in-frame clones only, with some absent. The sample comprises roughly 70,000 clones, approximately 90% of which are singletons, and approximately 6.8% rests with the top ten. Specimen: peripheral blood. These TCRs come from an elderly woman with active COVID-19.

This clone was seen only once. The chain joins TRBV5-1 to TRBJ2-5, with D possibly being TRBD1 (6 bases). The CDR3 contains 14 residues. Germline V gene lookup returns CDR1 SGHRS and CDR2 YFSETQ. The V end lost 3 bases, the J end lost 1 base, and 10 bases lay between the germline ends. The CDR3 DNA follows: TGCGCCAGCAGCTCATCACAGGGCCAAGAGACCCAGTACTTC. Protein sequence: CASSSSQGQETQYF.

CDR3 nucleotide sequence: TGTGCCAGCTCACCACCACGCGGGCCAGGGGACACCGGGGAGCTGTTTTTT. Translated: CASSPPRGPGDTGELFF. V usage is TRBV18 and J usage is TRBJ2-2; perhaps TRBD1 as D (6 bases). V lost 0 bases, J lost 3 bases, and 14 bases lay in between. Germline V gives CDR1 KGHSH, CDR2 LQKENI. The CDR3 runs to 17 residues.

The chain has TRBV7-3 and TRBJ2-2; D not certain. Trimming pared 3 bases from V and 3 bases from J, leaving 8 bases between. Germline-derived CDR1 and CDR2 are SGHTA and FQGTGA. The CDR3 contains 14 residues. The CDR3 region is CASSFGGYTGELFF. DNA for the CDR3: TGTGCCAGCAGCTTTGGTGGCTACACCGGGGAGCTGTTTTTT.

There are a few counts of this clone. The chain carries TRBV5-1 and TRBJ2-3; 7 bases match TRBD1. The V and J ends lost 4 bases and 5 bases, in that order; junction bases with no gene match: 7. The CDR3 spans 14 residues. CDR1 and CDR2 (germline): SGHRS, YFSETQ. The CDR3 sequence: CASSRQGRGDTQYF. The DNA for the CDR3 is TGCGCCAGCAGCCGACAGGGTCGGGGAGATACGCAGTATTTT.

The chain recombines TRBV2 with TRBJ2-7; D is unclear. Trimming removed 0 bases from V and 7 bases from J, with 10 bases in between. This CDR3 comprises 13 residues. Per germline, CDR1 SNHLY and CDR2 FYNNEI. The chain's CDR3 is CASSEAPVGEQYF. The CDR3, as DNA: TGTGCCAGCAGTGAAGCACCCGTCGGGGAGCAGTACTTC.

The V and J genes are TRBV15 and TRBJ2-3; D possibly corresponds to TRBD2 (7 bases). Germline loops: CDR1 LNHNV, CDR2 YYDKDF (reference sequence). Trimming cost V 3 bases and J 2 bases, with 12 bases left between them. This CDR3 contains 15 residues. The chain's CDR3 is CATSRWGGPTDTQYF. DNA for the CDR3: TGTGCCACCAGCAGGTGGGGGGGCCCCACAGATACGCAGTATTTT.

The V call is TRBV20-1, the J call TRBJ2-5; 10 bases align to TRBD2. Germline CDR1 reads DFQATT; CDR2 reads SNEGSKA (reference sequence). V shed 3 bases, J shed 4 bases, and the junction held 5 bases outside the gene matches. The CDR3 has 14 amino acids. CDR3 loop: CSASPIAGGETQYF. The CDR3 DNA follows: TGCAGTGCTAGTCCCATAGCGGGAGGAGAGACCCAGTACTTC.

This chain connects TRBV4-3 to TRBJ2-1; 8 nucleotides line up with TRBD2. CDR1 and CDR2 from the germline V gene are LGHNA and YSLEER. Trimming took 4 bases from V and 6 from J; bases not matched to a gene: 11. The CDR3 extends over 16 amino acids. The CDR3 nucleotides are TGCGCCAGCAGCCGTAAGACTAGCGCGGGGGTCAATGAGCAGTTCTTC. Translation: CASSRKTSAGVNEQFF.

The chain uses TRBV7-6 and TRBJ1-2; 12 nucleotides agree with TRBD1. Unmatched junction bases numbered 7, after V lost 5 bases and J lost 6 bases. Per the germline V gene, CDR1 is SGHVS and CDR2 is FNYEAQ. This CDR3 contains 15 residues. In DNA, the CDR3 is TGTGCCAGCAGCCTCTCCGGGACAGGGGGCAATGGCTACACCTTC. Residues: CASSLSGTGGNGYTF.

The CDR3 nucleotides are TGTGCCTGGACGCAACTAGCTAACGAGCAGTTCTTC. Its protein is CAWTQLANEQFF. The chain uses TRBV30 and TRBJ2-1, with D maybe TRBD2 (6 bases). The ends were cut back, 4 bases at V and 10 bases at J, with 14 bases in the middle. This CDR3 has 12 residues. CDR1 is GTSNPN, CDR2 SVGIG, per germline (reference sequence).

The chain uses TRBV19 and TRBJ2-7; D gene uncertain. Germline V gene sequence: CDR1 LNHDA, CDR2 SQIVND (reference sequence). Trimming cost V 6 bases and J 2 bases, with 5 bases left between them. The CDR3 consists of 11 residues. CDR3 nucleotide sequence: TGTGCCAGTAGAGACACCTACGAGCAGTACTTC. Translating it yields CASRDTYEQYF.

The chain uses TRBV12-3 or TRBV12-4 and TRBJ2-7, with D tentatively TRBD1 (5 bases). Trimming removed 5 bases from V and 2 bases from J, with 10 bases in between. The CDR3 spans 13 residues. The CDR3 reads CASSRQRAYEQYF. CDR3 coding DNA: TGTGCCAGCAGTAGACAGAGAGCCTACGAGCAGTACTTC.

The sample holds a few counts of this clone. The chain uses TRBV24-1 and TRBJ2-1, with D possibly being TRBD2 (6 bases). CDR1 and CDR2 (germline): KGHDR, SFDVKD. Trimming removed 4 bases from V and 0 bases from J, with 15 bases in between. The CDR3 is 17 amino acids. The CDR3 DNA sequence: TGTGCCACCAGTGACCACCGTGGGGGGAGCTCCTACAATGAGCAGTTCTTC. It codes for CATSDHRGGSSYNEQFF.

The chain recombines TRBV12-3 or TRBV12-4 with TRBJ2-4; D is unresolved. The V and J ends lost 5 bases and 15 bases respectively, with 14 bases between them. The CDR3 consists of 11 residues. The CDR3 loop reads CASSMQDHLYF. CDR3 in DNA: TGTGCCAGCAGTATGCAGGATCATCTGTACTTC.